Given below is one TCR beta chain in context. The target antigen is unknown. This entry comes from a study of regulatory T cells in long-lasting Graves disease. Study findings and constraints: Preferential use of TRBV28, TRBJ1-2 and TRBJ2-5 was seen in persistent disease.

The time point was: persistent/refractory GD, antithyroid drugs over 5 years with positive TRAb. Following extraction of RNA from PBMCs, that RNA was used to make the TCR library. The germline CDR1 and CDR2 sequences are DFQATT and SNEGSKA (reference sequence). Trimming took off 1 base at V and 5 bases at J, with 7 bases between the two ends. This CDR3 region has 12 residues. The authors built TCR beta libraries using iRepertoire HTBI primers and Arm-PCR of CDR3 regions. MiXCR was run by TCRdb on the multiplex PCR reads, yielding one entry per CDR3 protein. There are hundreds of thousands of distinct CDR3 sequences in the sample; around 23% occur only once, and 14% lies in the top ten.

The TCR originated in a female donor with Graves disease. Sequencing was performed on peripheral blood mononuclear cells (PBMCs), taken when the disease was refractory, from a patient treated with antithyroid drugs. V is TRBV20-1 and J is TRBJ2-3; no reliable D call. The CDR3 loop reads CSARVRGDTQYF. The CDR3 coding sequence is TGCAGTGCTAGAGTCCGTGGAGATACGCAGTATTTT.